One sample yielded the 3 T cell receptor beta chains listed below, sequenced in a study of cytomegalovirus exposure and HLA in healthy donors (dated by TCRdb to about 2017). The receptor library was made with the immunoSEQ multiplex PCR assay. A mixture of 60 forward primers for TCR Vbeta segments and 13 reverse primers for TCR Jbeta segments was used in the multiplex PCR. The clones in this table, taken by TCRdb from immuneACCESS, are in-frame only. Not every clone is retained; where verified, under half of the shortfall comes from an unresolved V gene, and the cause of the rest is unknown. The sample data list under 150,000 clones, and nearly 80% of these were observed just once. The ten most abundant clones make up 3% to 4% of the sample. The sequenced sample consisted of PBMCs. The receptors were sampled from a woman in her twenties or thirties in good health and CMV-seropositive.

This clone showed up just a few times. This rearrangement joins TRBV6-1 to TRBJ1-4; 7 nucleotides agree with TRBD1. V lost 5 bases, J lost 7 bases, and 7 bases stayed unmatched. The V gene's germline CDR1 is MNHNS and CDR2 SASEGT. This CDR3 spans 14 amino acids. This CDR3 is CASSPGQIFEKLFF. As DNA, the CDR3 is TGTGCCAGCAGTCCGGGACAGATCTTTGAAAAACTGTTTTTT.

The chain carries TRBV29-1 and TRBJ2-3, with D possibly being TRBD2 (6 bases). Trimming removed 4 bases from V and 9 bases from J, with 14 bases in between. The CDR3 is 12 residues long. CDR1 and CDR2 from the germline V gene are SQVTM and ANQGSEA. The DNA for the CDR3 is TGCAGCGTTGGACAGCACAGCGGGACGCAGTATTTT. It translates to CSVGQHSGTQYF.

The rearrangement uses TRBV7-2 and TRBJ2-2; weak D call: TRBD2 (5 bases). V lost 3 bases and J 5 bases, leaving 13 bases between the germline ends. The CDR3 sequence is 15 residues long. Germline CDR1 is SGHTA and CDR2 is FQGNSA. CDR3 sequence (DNA): TGTGCCAGCAGCTTGATCATTTCGGGGACCGGGGAGCTGTTTTTT. Its protein product is CASSLIISGTGELFF.